This TCR beta chain was captured in a study of sequential checkpoint blockade in melanoma. TCRdb keeps only in-frame clones here, not all; method: immunoSEQ multiplex PCR. The table records roughly 28,000 clones, approximately 77% of them present only once. In germline, CDR1 is SGHTS, CDR2 YDEGEE. J gave up 7 bases and V 4 bases, and 7 bases lay outside the gene matches. The CDR3 loop spans 14 amino acids. Regarding treatment: randomized to nivolumab then ipilimumab (arm A) or the reverse (arm B). PBMC sorting kept live CD3+CD8+ cells without CD19 or CD56. This clonotype was sampled from a human donor with melanoma. Here the sequenced sample was CD8+ T cells sorted from blood (inferred from file names), taken from a patient given nivolumab and ipilimumab in sequence. V gene TRBV5-8 combines with J gene TRBJ2-7; 11 bases align to TRBD1. Here the CDR3 DNA reads TGTGCCAGCAGCCTGGACAGGGGGCTGCGTGAGCAGTACTTC. It specifies CASSLDRGLREQYF.